Sequencing of this TCR beta chain was carried out in a study of Ad26.COV2.S vaccination and SARS-CoV-2 variants. Treatment given: about 20 received Ad26.COV2.S at low or high dose, single or two shots; about five received placebo; per-sample allocation not given. Sample collection was performed on day 63 after the first vaccine or placebo injection. This clone has a handful of counts. J lost 7 bases, V lost 5 bases, and 7 bases had no gene match. CDR1 SGHTA and CDR2 FQGNSA come from the germline V gene. This CDR3 is built from 14 residues. Clones were sequenced by immunoSEQ multiplex PCR, and TCRdb holds only the in-frame ones, with some missing. Of roughly 380,000 clones in the sample, around 84% are singletons; the top ten hold approximately 3.5%.

The clonotype was recovered from a person aged 18 to 59 who received the Ad26.COV2.S COVID-19 vaccine or a placebo. The chain employs TRBV7-2 and TRBJ2-7; 11 bases align to TRBD2. The starting material was peripheral blood, obtained in a trial of Ad26.COV2.S vaccine versus placebo. CDR3 nucleotide sequence: TGTGCCAGCAGCGAACTAGCGGGAGTAGTAGAGCAGTACTTC. It codes for CASSELAGVVEQYF.